The next 5 T cell receptor beta chains were all read from a single sample in a study of blood T cell repertoires in COVID-19. TCRdb keeps only in-frame clones here, not all; method: immunoSEQ multiplex PCR. The repertoire consists of about 300,000 clones, with approximately 90% occurring once and the leading ten covering about 4.6%. Sequenced input: PBMCs or T cells enriched from blood (not recorded which). All receptors come from a man aged 25 to 45 who had recovered from COVID-19.

The chain combines TRBV30 with TRBJ2-2, with D unclear. This CDR3 spans 13 amino acids. CDR1 is GTSNPN and CDR2 is SVGIG in the germline V gene (reference sequence). V was shortened by 2 bases and J by 6 bases, with 10 bases between the two germline ends. CDR3 protein: CAWSYHGAGELFF. For the CDR3, the DNA is TGTGCCTGGAGTTACCATGGAGCCGGGGAGCTGTTTTTT. Together with reference TRBV30 and TRBJ2-2, the CDR3 gives the full variable domain: SQTIHQWPATLVQPVGSPLSLECTVEGTSNPNLYWYRQAAGRGLQLLFYSVGIGQISSEVPQNLSASRPQDRQFILSSKKLLLSDSGFYLCAWSYHGAGELFFGEGSRLTVL.

Written as DNA, the CDR3 is TGTGCCAGCAGCTGGGGCCCGGGACTAGCACCCGGGGCCCAGTACTTC. Its translation is CASSWGPGLAPGAQYF. The rearrangement uses TRBV5-6 and TRBJ2-5; 9 positions agree with TRBD2. This CDR3 has 16 residues. Germline V gene sequence: CDR1 SGHDT, CDR2 YYEEEE. J was trimmed by 9 bases and V by 3 bases; bases with no gene match: 15.

V and J are TRBV29-1 and TRBJ2-1, with D perhaps TRBD2 (6 bases). The V end lost 3 bases, the J end lost 7 bases, and 10 bases lay between the germline ends. The CDR3 sequence is 12 residues long. Germline CDR1 is SQVTM and CDR2 is ANQGSEA. CDR3 coding DNA: TGCAGCGTTGAGGGGGGATCAAATGAGCAGTTCTTC. This sequence encodes CSVEGGSNEQFF.

This clone was detected once. This chain links TRBV5-1 with TRBJ1-1; 8 positions match TRBD1. The length of the CDR3 is 15 residues. Germline loops: CDR1 SGHRS, CDR2 YFSETQ. Unmatched junction bases numbered 6, after V lost 3 bases and J lost 2 bases. The CDR3 DNA is TGCGCCAGCAGCTCGACAGGGGACCTCAACACTGAAGCTTTCTTT. It yields the protein CASSSTGDLNTEAFF.

The chain has TRBV27 and TRBJ1-2; maybe TRBD1 (6 bases). Trimming removed 5 bases at V and 6 bases at J, with 16 bases between. CDR3 length: 14 residues. CDR1 MNHEY and CDR2 SMNVEV come from the germline V gene (reference sequence). The chain's CDR3 is CASSPGTGGHGYTF. For the CDR3, the DNA is TGTGCCAGCAGTCCCGGGACCGGGGGGCATGGCTACACCTTC.